The rows below give T cell receptor beta chains drawn from one sample of a study of blood T cell dynamics during melanoma immunotherapy. Generated by immunoSEQ multiplex PCR, the TCRdb table keeps only in-frame clones and is missing some. The sample carries about 19,000 clones, 70% to 90% recorded once. The specimen was blood, collected from a patient treated with checkpoint blockade. These receptors were collected from a human donor with melanoma. Both conserved end residues are part of each CDR3. The D gene is left open where the match is weak. Expanded clones are given a class, and other clones once, few, many or no size at all.

clone_size | cdr3_length | d_call | j_call | v_call | cdr3_aa | cdr3_nt
- | 14 | TRBD1 | TRBJ2-7 | TRBV19 | CASSTTGGLYEQYF | TGTGCCAGTAGTACCACAGGGGGCCTTTACGAGCAGTACTTC
- | 13 | - | TRBJ2-1 | TRBV29-1 | CSAEGGSYNEQFF | TGCAGCGCTGAAGGCGGGTCCTACAATGAGCAGTTCTTC
- | 14 | - | TRBJ2-2 | TRBV27 | CASSWKGGTGELFF | TGTGCCAGCAGTTGGAAGGGGGGCACCGGGGAGCTGTTTTTT
- | 12 | - | TRBJ1-2 | TRBV28 | CASSLSGSGYTF | TGTGCCAGCAGTCTATCGGGGAGCGGCTACACCTTC
- | 19 | - | TRBJ2-7 | TRBV28 | CASSPLLLGFVSKSYEQYF | TGTGCCAGCAGTCCACTCCTGTTAGGTTTTGTCAGTAAATCCTACGAGCAGTACTTC
- | 13 | - | TRBJ2-1 | TRBV27 | CASSLRGGNEQFF | TGTGCCAGCAGTTTGAGGGGGGGGAATGAGCAGTTCTTC
- | 15 | TRBD2 | TRBJ2-7 | TRBV28 | CASSLTSGRRGEQYF | TGTGCCAGCAGTTTAACTAGCGGGAGACGGGGCGAGCAGTACTTC
- | 18 | TRBD1 | TRBJ1-5 | TRBV7-2 | CASSRDREEEGFNQPQHF | TGTGCCAGCAGTCGGGACAGGGAAGAGGAGGGCTTCAATCAGCCCCAGCATTTT
- | 12 | - | TRBJ2-7 | TRBV9 | CASRGGSYEQYF | TGTGCCAGCAGGGGGGGCTCCTACGAGCAGTACTTC
once | 16 | - | TRBJ1-3 | TRBV30 | CAWSFPLGVSGNTIYF | TGTGCCTGGAGTTTCCCCCTAGGGGTCTCTGGAAACACCATATATTTT
- | 17 | - | TRBJ2-5 | TRBV11-2 | CASSKFNFGVVQETQYF | TGTGCCAGCAGCAAATTCAACTTCGGGGTAGTACAAGAGACCCAGTACTTC
- | 17 | TRBD2 | TRBJ2-7 | TRBV7-8 | CASSLVGVAGASYEQYF | TGTGCCAGCAGCTTAGTAGGGGTAGCGGGAGCCTCCTACGAGCAGTACTTC
- | 19 | TRBD2 | TRBJ2-1 | TRBV4-1 | CASSQDLLAGGPLYNEQFF | TGCGCCAGCAGCCAAGATTTACTAGCGGGAGGGCCACTTTACAATGAGCAGTTCTTC
- | 13 | - | TRBJ2-7 | TRBV27 | CASSVSWTYEQYF | TGTGCCAGCAGTGTCTCGTGGACCTACGAGCAGTACTTC
- | 15 | - | TRBJ2-7 | TRBV6-1 | CASSPGGGYSYEQYF | TGTGCCAGCAGTCCCGGTGGCGGGTACTCCTACGAGCAGTACTTC
- | 16 | - | TRBJ2-7 | TRBV5-4 | CASSLARQAGSYEQYF | TGTGCCAGCAGCTTGGCTCGGCAGGCAGGTAGCTACGAGCAGTACTTC
- | 16 | TRBD2 | TRBJ2-1 | TRBV9 | CASSELAGRGANEQFF | TGTGCCAGCAGCGAGCTAGCGGGGAGGGGGGCCAATGAGCAGTTCTTC
- | 11 | - | TRBJ2-5 | TRBV30 | CAWSRGETQYF | TGTGCCTGGAGTAGGGGGGAGACCCAGTACTTC
- | 14 | - | TRBJ2-3 | TRBV4-1 | CASSRETSTDTQYF | TGCGCCAGCAGCCGAGAAACCAGCACAGATACGCAGTATTTT
- | 14 | - | TRBJ1-2 | TRBV19 | CASSPTGPNYGYTF | TGTGCCAGTAGTCCCACAGGGCCCAACTATGGCTACACCTTC
- | 13 | - | TRBJ1-3 | TRBV28 | CASMLGPGHTIYF | TGTGCCAGCATGTTGGGCCCTGGCCACACCATATATTTT
- | 14 | - | TRBJ2-7 | TRBV2 | CASSPARQPLEQYF | TGTGCCAGCAGCCCGGCAAGACAGCCGCTCGAGCAGTACTTC
- | 13 | TRBD2 | TRBJ2-2 | TRBV19 | CATRAGEFRELFF | TGTGCCACCAGAGCGGGAGAATTTCGGGAGCTGTTTTTT
- | 16 | TRBD2 | TRBJ2-6 | TRBV28 | CASSPWAGAGANVLTF | TGTGCCAGCAGCCCCTGGGCGGGAGCTGGGGCCAACGTCCTGACTTTC
- | 15 | - | TRBJ2-2 | TRBV19 | CASNGGQLNTGELFF | TGTGCCAGTAACGGGGGACAGTTGAACACCGGGGAGCTGTTTTTT
- | 19 | TRBD2 | TRBJ2-6 | TRBV19 | CASRPTGTSARSGANVLTF | TGTGCCAGTAGACCGACCGGGACTAGCGCCCGCTCTGGGGCCAACGTCCTGACTTTC
- | 15 | - | TRBJ1-1 | TRBV4-3 | CASSLDRSSNTEAFF | TGCGCCAGCAGCCTTGACAGGTCCTCGAACACTGAAGCTTTCTTT
once | 11 | - | TRBJ2-5 | TRBV2 | CASSFQETQYF | TGTGCCAGCAGTTTCCAAGAGACCCAGTACTTC